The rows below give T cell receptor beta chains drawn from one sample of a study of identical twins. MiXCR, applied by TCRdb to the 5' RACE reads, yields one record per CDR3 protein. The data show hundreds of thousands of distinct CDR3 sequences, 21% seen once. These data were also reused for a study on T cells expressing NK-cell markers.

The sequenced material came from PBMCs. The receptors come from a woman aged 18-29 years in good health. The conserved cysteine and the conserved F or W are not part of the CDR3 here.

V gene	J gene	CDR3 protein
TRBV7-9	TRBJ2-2	ASSFGRNTGELF
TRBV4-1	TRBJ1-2	ASSLAGHRYT
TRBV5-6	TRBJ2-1	ASSPGLGRYEQF
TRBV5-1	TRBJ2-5	ASSFRDRKETQY
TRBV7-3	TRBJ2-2	ASSSWDKNTGELF
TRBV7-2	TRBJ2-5	ASSLNRGVGLETQY
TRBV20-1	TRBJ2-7	SARVGDATYEQY
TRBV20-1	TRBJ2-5	SAISYVAWEQETQY
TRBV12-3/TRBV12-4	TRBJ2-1	ASSFTRDRNEQF
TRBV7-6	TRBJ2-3	ASSLAGWEGDTQY